This TCR beta chain originates from a study of blood T cell repertoires in COVID-19. Across the whole study: The samples span acute and convalescent COVID-19 from the United States, Italy and Spain. The analysed material was cDNA or gDNA that came from T cells, B-cell-depleted T cells, or PBMCs.

The V gene's germline CDR1 is GTSNPN and CDR2 SVGIG (reference sequence). Trimming pared 0 bases from V and 7 bases from J, leaving 10 bases between. The CDR3 consists of 13 residues. In the study's own analysis: Researchers report that nucleated cell counts were estimated from reference gene primer amplification. Assay: immunoSEQ multiplex PCR; the TCRdb copy retains only in-frame clones and omits some. The DNA was the basis for D and trimming; V, J and clone size are from that table. The sample yields 150,000 to 200,000 clones, 87% seen once. The sequence came from a woman aged 18-29 years who had recovered from COVID-19. The material sequenced was peripheral blood. The rearrangement uses TRBV30 and TRBJ1-5; tentative D call: TRBD1 (5 bases). DNA for the CDR3: TGTGCCTGGAGTGTCCGGGGGGACCAGCCCCAGCATTTT. Translated, it gives CAWSVRGDQPQHF.